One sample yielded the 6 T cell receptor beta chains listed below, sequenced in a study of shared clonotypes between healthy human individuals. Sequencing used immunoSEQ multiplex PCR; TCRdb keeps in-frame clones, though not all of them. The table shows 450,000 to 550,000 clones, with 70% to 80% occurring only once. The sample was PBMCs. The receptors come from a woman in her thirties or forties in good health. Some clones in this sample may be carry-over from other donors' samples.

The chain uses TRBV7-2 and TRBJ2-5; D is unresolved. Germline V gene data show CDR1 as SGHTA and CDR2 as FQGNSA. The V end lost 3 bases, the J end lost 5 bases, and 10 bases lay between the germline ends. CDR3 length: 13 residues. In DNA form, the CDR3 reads TGTGCCAGCAGCTTCAGACCCCCTGAGACCCAGTACTTC. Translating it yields CASSFRPPETQYF.

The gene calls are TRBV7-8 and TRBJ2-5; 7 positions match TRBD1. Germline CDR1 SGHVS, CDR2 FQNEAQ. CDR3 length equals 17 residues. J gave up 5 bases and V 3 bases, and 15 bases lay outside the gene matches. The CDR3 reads CASSFSLRGPESETQYF. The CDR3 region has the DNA TGTGCCAGCAGCTTCTCCCTTAGGGGGCCAGAGAGCGAGACCCAGTACTTC.

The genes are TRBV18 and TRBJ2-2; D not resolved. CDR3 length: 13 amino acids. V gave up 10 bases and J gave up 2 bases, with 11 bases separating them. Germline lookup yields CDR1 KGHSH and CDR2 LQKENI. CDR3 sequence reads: CATRDVNTGELFF. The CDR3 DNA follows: TGTGCCACCCGCGACGTAAACACCGGGGAGCTGTTTTTT.

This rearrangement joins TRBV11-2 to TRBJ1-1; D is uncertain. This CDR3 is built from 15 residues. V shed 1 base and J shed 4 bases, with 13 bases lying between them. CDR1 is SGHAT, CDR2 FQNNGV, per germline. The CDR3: CASSLVSYRVTEAFF. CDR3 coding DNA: TGTGCCAGCAGCTTAGTCTCGTATAGGGTCACTGAAGCTTTCTTT.

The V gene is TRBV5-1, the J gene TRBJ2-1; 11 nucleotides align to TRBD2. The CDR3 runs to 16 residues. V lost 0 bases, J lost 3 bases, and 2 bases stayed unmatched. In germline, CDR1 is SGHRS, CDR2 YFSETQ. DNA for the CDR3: TGCGCCAGCAGCTTGGCCACTAGCGGGGGCTACAATGAGCAGTTCTTC. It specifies CASSLATSGGYNEQFF.

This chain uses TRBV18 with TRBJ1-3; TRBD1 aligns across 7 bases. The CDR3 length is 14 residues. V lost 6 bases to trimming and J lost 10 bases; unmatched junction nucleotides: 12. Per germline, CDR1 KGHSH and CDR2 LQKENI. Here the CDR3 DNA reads TGTGCCAGCTCGTTCACCGACAGGGAAGGAACCATATATTTT. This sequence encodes CASSFTDREGTIYF.